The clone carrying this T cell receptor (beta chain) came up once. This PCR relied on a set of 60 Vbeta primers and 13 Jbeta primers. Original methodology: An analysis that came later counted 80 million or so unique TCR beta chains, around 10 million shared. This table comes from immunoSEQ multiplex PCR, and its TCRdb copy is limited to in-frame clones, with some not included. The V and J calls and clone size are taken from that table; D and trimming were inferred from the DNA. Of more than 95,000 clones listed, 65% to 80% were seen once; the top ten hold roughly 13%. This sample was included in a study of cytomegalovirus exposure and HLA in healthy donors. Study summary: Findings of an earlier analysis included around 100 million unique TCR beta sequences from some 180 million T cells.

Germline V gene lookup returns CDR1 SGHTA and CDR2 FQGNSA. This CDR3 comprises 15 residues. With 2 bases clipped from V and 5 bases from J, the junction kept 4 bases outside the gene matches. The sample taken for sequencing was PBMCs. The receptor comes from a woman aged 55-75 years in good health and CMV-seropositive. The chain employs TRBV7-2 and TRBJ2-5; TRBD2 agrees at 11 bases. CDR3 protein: CASSLIAGGPETQYF. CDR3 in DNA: TGTGCCAGCAGCTTAATAGCGGGGGGGCCGGAGACCCAGTACTTC.